The next 19 T cell receptor beta chains were all read from a single sample in a study of lymphopenia after photon versus proton radiotherapy. Assay: immunoSEQ multiplex PCR; the TCRdb copy retains only in-frame clones and omits some. The sample holds around 160,000 clones, approximately 91% seen once. The sample consisted of peripheral blood, taken from a patient treated with photon-based radiotherapy. The receptors stem from a middle-aged man with gastric cancer.

This chain links TRBV5-1 with TRBJ2-4, with D possibly matching TRBD2 (6 bases). The CDR3 length is 16 residues. V lost 1 base and J 1 base, leaving 12 bases between the germline ends. Germline CDR1 is SGHRS and CDR2 is YFSETQ. CDR3 coding DNA: TGCGCCAGCAGCTTGACGGGAGCCTTCGCCAAAAACATTCAGTACTTC. Translated: CASSLTGAFAKNIQYF.

The chain has TRBV27 and TRBJ2-7; tentatively, D is TRBD1 (5 bases). The CDR3 has 15 residues. Trimming removed 2 bases at V and 5 bases at J, with 16 bases between. CDR1 and CDR2 from the germline V gene are MNHEY and SMNVEV (reference sequence). The CDR3 DNA reads TGTGCCAGCAGTTTAAGCCTGGGCAGGGCCGACGAGCAGTACTTC. Its protein is CASSLSLGRADEQYF.

The CDR3 loop is CASRRARDYMNTEAFF. DNA of the CDR3: TGTGCCAGTAGAAGGGCCCGGGACTATATGAACACTGAAGCTTTCTTT. The chain joins TRBV19 to TRBJ1-1, with a weak D call TRBD1 (5 bases). Trimming took 6 bases from V and 0 from J, leaving 17 bases between them. The CDR3 sequence is 16 residues long. Germline lookup yields CDR1 LNHDA and CDR2 SQIVND (reference sequence).

In its sample, this clone was seen once. This sequence joins TRBV5-1 and TRBJ2-5; D ambiguous. V was trimmed by 0 bases and J by 1 base, leaving 7 bases between them. CDR3 length: 14 residues. Germline V gives CDR1 SGHRS, CDR2 YFSETQ. CDR3 residues: CASSLGGTQETQYF. CDR3 nucleotides: TGCGCCAGCAGCTTGGGTGGCACCCAAGAGACCCAGTACTTC. The variable domain in full, completed from reference TRBV5-1 and TRBJ2-5, reads KAGVTQTPRYLIKTRGQQVTLSCSPISGHRSVSWYQQTPGQGLQFLFEYFSETQRNKGNFPGRFSGRQFSNSRSEMNVSTLELGDSALYLCASSLGGTQETQYFGPGTRLLVL.

The rearrangement uses TRBV7-2 and TRBJ1-2; D unresolved. CDR1 SGHTA and CDR2 FQGNSA come from the germline V gene. CDR3 size: 14 residues. The ends were cut back, 1 base at V and 0 bases at J, with 6 bases in the middle. CDR3 DNA sequence: TGTGCCAGCAGCTTAGTAACAGCTAACTATGGCTACACCTTC. This encodes CASSLVTANYGYTF.

The chain uses TRBV5-6 and TRBJ1-5, with a possible D match to TRBD1 (6 bases). The germline V gene has CDR1 SGHDT and CDR2 YYEEEE. The CDR3 totals 13 residues. V gave up 4 bases and J gave up 4 bases, with 9 bases separating them. The CDR3 spells CASSRRGNQPQHF. CDR3 in DNA: TGTGCCAGCAGCCGCAGGGGTAATCAGCCCCAGCATTTT. Variable domain in full (rest from reference TRBV5-6 and TRBJ1-5): DAGVTQSPTHLIKTRGQQVTLRCSPKSGHDTVSWYQQALGQGPQFIFQYYEEEERQRGNFPDRFSGHQFPNYSSELNVNALLLGDSALYLCASSRRGNQPQHFGDGTRLSIL.

The chain employs TRBV7-9 and TRBJ2-3; 8 bases agree with TRBD2. The CDR3 has 13 residues. The germline gives CDR1 SEHNR, CDR2 FQNEAQ (reference sequence). V was pared by 6 bases and J by 11 bases, with 10 bases of the junction left unmatched. CDR3 nucleotides: TGTGCCAGCAGAACGGGACTAGGCATGGAGCAGTATTTT. Amino acid sequence: CASRTGLGMEQYF.

A remark on this clone: One junction end disagrees with the germline gene, perhaps due to a read error. This rearrangement joins TRBV11-2 to TRBJ1-4, with D possibly matching TRBD1 (6 bases). The CDR3 is 15 amino acids. CDR1 is SGHAT, CDR2 FQNNGV, per germline. The CDR3 DNA follows: TGTGCCATCAGCAAACAGGGAGGGTTAGGAGAAAAACTGTTTTTT. Translating it yields CAISKQGGLGEKLFF.

For the CDR3, the DNA is TGTGCCAGCTCGCCAACTCAATCAGGGGACACTGAAGCTTTCTTT. Translated, it gives CASSPTQSGDTEAFF. This chain joins TRBV18 and TRBJ1-1, with D possibly TRBD1 on 6 matching bases. V gave up 6 bases and J gave up 3 bases, with 17 bases separating them. Germline CDR1 KGHSH, CDR2 LQKENI. The CDR3 is made up of 15 amino acids.

The rearrangement uses TRBV11-2 and TRBJ2-7; 9 bases align to TRBD1. The CDR3 is 16 amino acids. CDR1 SGHAT and CDR2 FQNNGV come from the germline V gene. V was clipped by 5 bases and J by 5 bases; unmatched bases: 13. Here the CDR3 DNA reads TGTGCCAGCAGCAACAAGTACAGGGGGCCTAGCCACGAGCAGTACTTC. It specifies CASSNKYRGPSHEQYF.

Only a few counts were recorded for this clone. V usage is TRBV7-2 and J usage is TRBJ1-1; D not resolved. Germline CDR1 reads SGHTA; CDR2 reads FQGNSA. V lost 1 base, J lost 1 base, and 4 bases lay in between. CDR3 length: 13 amino acids. The CDR3 reads CASSLGWNTEAFF. CDR3 sequence (DNA): TGTGCCAGCAGCTTAGGTTGGAACACTGAAGCTTTCTTT.

The chain is built from TRBV18 and TRBJ2-4, with D perhaps TRBD1 (6 bases). The V end was cut by 0 bases, the J end by 0 bases, with 9 bases between. CDR3 length: 16 residues. Germline values: CDR1 KGHSH, CDR2 LQKENI. The CDR3 DNA follows: TGTGCCAGCTCACCACCGGGCAGGGGAGCCAAAAACATTCAGTACTTC. Translation gives CASSPPGRGAKNIQYF.

This clone was seen just once. J is TRBJ2-2 and V is TRBV5-4; D remains unclear. The V end was cut by 0 bases, the J end by 7 bases, with 7 bases between. Germline V gene data show CDR1 as SGHNT and CDR2 as YYREEE (reference sequence). There are 13 residues in the CDR3. This CDR3 reads CASSLAGNGELFF. In DNA form, the CDR3 reads TGTGCCAGCAGCTTGGCTGGGAACGGGGAGCTGTTTTTT.

This sequence joins TRBV9 and TRBJ2-7; D is undetermined. Germline loops: CDR1 SGDLS, CDR2 YYNGEE. This CDR3 has 14 residues. V was pared by 2 bases and J by 2 bases, with 11 bases between. The CDR3 protein is CASSVAPQAYEQYF. CDR3 coding DNA: TGTGCCAGCAGCGTGGCCCCCCAGGCCTACGAGCAGTACTTC.

This chain connects TRBV7-2 to TRBJ2-7, with D uncertain. Looked up from germline, CDR1 is SGHTA and CDR2 is FQGNSA. V was cut by 3 bases and J by 6 bases, with 12 bases left in between. This CDR3 has 13 residues. The CDR3 coding sequence is TGTGCCAGCAGCTTGGTAGCTTCCGGCGAGCAGTACTTC. Protein sequence: CASSLVASGEQYF.

The CDR3 DNA reads TGTGCCAGCAGCGACCGGACAGGGAGGGGGATCACCGGGGAGCTGTTTTTT. This codes for CASSDRTGRGITGELFF. The chain recombines TRBV7-8 with TRBJ2-2, with D tentatively TRBD1 (8 bases). Between the trimmed V and J ends, which lost 5 bases and 4 bases, there was a span of 20 bases. Germline-derived CDR1 and CDR2 are SGHVS and FQNEAQ. There are 17 residues in the CDR3.

The V gene is TRBV5-1, the J gene TRBJ1-4; perhaps TRBD1 as D (6 bases). CDR1 is SGHRS and CDR2 is YFSETQ in the germline V gene. The CDR3 has 15 amino acids. Trimming took off 1 base at V and 8 bases at J, with 15 bases between the two ends. DNA for the CDR3: TGCGCCAGCAGCTTGATGGGGTCAGGGGCAGAAAAACTGTTTTTT. Translated: CASSLMGSGAEKLFF.

V and J are TRBV7-2 and TRBJ1-5; 8 bases fit TRBD1. The V gene end was trimmed by 4 bases and the J gene end by 4 bases; junction bases not matched to a gene: 9. Germline V gene data show CDR1 as SGHTA and CDR2 as FQGNSA. The CDR3 has 16 residues. For the CDR3, the DNA is TGTGCCAGCAGCTCCCTTCAGGGGGCGAGGAATCAGCCCCAGCATTTT. Amino acids: CASSSLQGARNQPQHF.

Written as DNA, the CDR3 is TGTGCCACCAGCAGGTCGGGGGGTTTTTTCAGGAACGAGCAGTACTTC. It specifies CATSRSGGFFRNEQYF. The chain uses TRBV15 and TRBJ2-7; 7 nucleotides align to TRBD2. V trimming: 3 bases; J trimming: 5 bases; junction bases outside the gene matches: 13. The germline CDR1 and CDR2 sequences are LNHNV and YYDKDF (reference sequence). This CDR3 has 16 residues.